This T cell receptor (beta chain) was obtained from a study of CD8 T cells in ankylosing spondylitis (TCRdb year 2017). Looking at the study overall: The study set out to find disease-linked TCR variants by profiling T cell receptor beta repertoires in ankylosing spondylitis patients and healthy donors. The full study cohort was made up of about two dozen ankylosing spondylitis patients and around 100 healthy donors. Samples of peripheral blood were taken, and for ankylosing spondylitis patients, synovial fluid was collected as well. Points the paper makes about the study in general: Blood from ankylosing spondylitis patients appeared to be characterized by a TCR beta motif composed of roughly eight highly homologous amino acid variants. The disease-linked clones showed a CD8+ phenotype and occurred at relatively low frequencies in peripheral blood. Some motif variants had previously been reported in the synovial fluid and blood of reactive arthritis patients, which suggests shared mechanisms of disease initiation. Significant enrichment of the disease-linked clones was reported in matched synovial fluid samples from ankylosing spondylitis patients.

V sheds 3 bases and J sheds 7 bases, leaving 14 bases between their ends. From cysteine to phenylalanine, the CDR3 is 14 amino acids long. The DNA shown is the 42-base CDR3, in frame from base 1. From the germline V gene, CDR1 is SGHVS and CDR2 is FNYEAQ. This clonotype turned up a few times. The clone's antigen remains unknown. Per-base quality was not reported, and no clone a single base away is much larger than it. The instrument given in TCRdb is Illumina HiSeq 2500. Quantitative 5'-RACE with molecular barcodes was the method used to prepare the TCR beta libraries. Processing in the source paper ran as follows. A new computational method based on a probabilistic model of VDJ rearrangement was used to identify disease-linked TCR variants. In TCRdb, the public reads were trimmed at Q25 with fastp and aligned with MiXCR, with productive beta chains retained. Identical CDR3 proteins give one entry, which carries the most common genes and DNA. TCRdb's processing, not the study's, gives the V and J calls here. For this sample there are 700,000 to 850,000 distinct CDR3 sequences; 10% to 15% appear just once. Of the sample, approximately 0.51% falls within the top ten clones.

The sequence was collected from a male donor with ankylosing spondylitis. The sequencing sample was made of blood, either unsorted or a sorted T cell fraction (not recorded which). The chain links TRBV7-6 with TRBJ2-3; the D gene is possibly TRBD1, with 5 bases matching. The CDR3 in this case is CASSFKPDSHTQYF. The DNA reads TGTGCCAGCAGCTTCAAACCCGACAGCCATACGCAGTATTTT.